This passage covers 24 T cell receptor beta chains from one sample sequenced in a study of T cells in women clearing cervical HPV infection. Some clones are missing from TCRdb's copy, which holds only in-frame ones; the method was immunoSEQ multiplex PCR. This table lists more than 20,000 clones. The sample consisted of blood buffy coat. Receptor source: a woman between 18 and 70 years old with a cervical HPV16 infection that either progressed to CIN3+ or cleared (not recorded which).

Comment on this clone: The sequenced fragment ends 3 residues before the CDR3 boundary, so the rest is inferred from the germline J gene. This sequence joins TRBV9 and TRBJ2-1; D may be TRBD1 (5 bases). The V end lost 4 bases, the J end lost 8 bases, and 13 bases lay between the germline ends. The germline CDR1 and CDR2 sequences are SGDLS and YYNGEE. This CDR3 spans 13 amino acids. The CDR3 bases that were read are TGTGCCAGCAGCCCCCAGGGTCGGGATGAG. Amino acid sequence: CASSPQGRDE. The full CDR3 reads CASSPQGRDEQFF.

Points on this clone: The read ends 3 residues shy of where the CDR3 ends; the end is completed using the germline J gene. This sample also contains other DNA sequences that code for the same CDR3. This chain uses TRBV7-6 with TRBJ2-5, with D perhaps matching TRBD2 (5 bases). The germline V gene encodes CDR1 SGHVS and CDR2 FNYEAQ. V was shortened by 4 bases and J by 2 bases, with 11 bases between the two germline ends. The CDR3 sequence is 14 residues long. CDR3 DNA, as far as it was read: TGTGCCAGCAGCTCTACTAGTTTTCAAGAGACC. Its protein is CASSSTSFQET. The full-length CDR3 reads as CASSSTSFQETQYF.

In terms of frequency, this clone is medium-sized (0.01 to 0.1%). The read is 3 residues too short to cover the CDR3 end, so that end is filled in from the germline J gene. The genes are TRBV19 and TRBJ2-2; TRBD1 agrees at 9 bases. Per germline, CDR1 LNHDA and CDR2 SQIVND (reference sequence). Losses at the gene ends were 7 bases for V and 8 bases for J; bases not matched to a gene: 5. The CDR3 runs 13 residues. This CDR3 reads CASIGDRDGELFF. Partial CDR3 DNA: TGTGCCAGTATAGGGGACAGGGATGGGGAG.

Comment on this clone: The observed sequence ends 3 residues before the CDR3 terminus, with the missing tail filled in from the germline J gene. V is TRBV7-2 and J is TRBJ2-7, with TRBD1 as a possible D gene (6 bases). CDR1 SGHTA and CDR2 FQGNSA come from the germline V gene. The CDR3 contains 14 residues. Trimming removed 4 bases from V and 4 bases from J, with 14 bases in between. CDR3 DNA, as far as it was read: TGTGCCAGCAGCTCTGGGCAGGGGACATACGAG. Its protein product is CASSSGQGTYE. The full CDR3 protein is CASSSGQGTYEQYF.

Details on this clone: The CDR3 goes on 3 residues after the read ends, and that part is filled in from the germline J gene. This sequence joins TRBV30 and TRBJ2-1; D not certain. V was cut by 4 bases and J by 9 bases, with 13 bases left in between. The CDR3 extends over 12 amino acids. Germline loops: CDR1 GTSNPN, CDR2 SVGIG (reference sequence). The CDR3 here is CAWKRLFFEQFF. CDR3 DNA (partial): TGTGCCTGGAAGAGGTTATTTTTTGAG.

With respect to this clone: The read halts 3 residues ahead of the CDR3 end, with the missing end drawn from the germline J gene. The chain has TRBV30 and TRBJ2-5; a possible D gene is TRBD2 (5 bases). Trimming removed 5 bases at V and 1 base at J, with 14 bases between. Germline V gene data show CDR1 as GTSNPN and CDR2 as SVGIG (reference sequence). CDR3 length: 14 amino acids. This CDR3 is CAWGLKGLQETQYF. The covered CDR3 bases are TGTGCCTGGGGGTTGAAAGGACTCCAAGAGACC.

In regard to this clone: Sequencing ends 3 residues short of the CDR3 end; the germline J gene provides the rest. This chain uses TRBV2 with TRBJ2-2; tentative D call: TRBD1 (5 bases). Germline CDR1 SNHLY, CDR2 FYNNEI. V lost 4 bases, J lost 6 bases, and 12 bases lay in between. The CDR3 extends over 14 amino acids. CDR3 DNA, as far as it was read: TGTGCCAGCAGTGCTGGCAGGGTATCCGGGGAG. It codes for CASSAGRVSGE. From start to end, the CDR3 is CASSAGRVSGELFF.

Details on this clone: The CDR3 goes on 3 residues after the read ends, and that part is filled in from the germline J gene. This chain connects TRBV7-9 to TRBJ2-5; possibly TRBD2 for D (6 bases). V shed 4 bases and J shed 5 bases, with 17 bases lying between them. The germline V gene encodes CDR1 SEHNR and CDR2 FQNEAQ (reference sequence). The CDR3 totals 15 residues. CDR3 sequence reads: CASSSGTPPAETQYF. The covered CDR3 bases are TGTGCCAGCAGCTCCGGGACTCCCCCCGCGGAGACC.

Concerning this clone itself: The read falls 3 residues short of the CDR3 end, and the missing part is taken from the germline J gene. The rearrangement uses TRBV10-1 and TRBJ1-1; no reliable D call. The CDR3 is 14 amino acids. Trimming shortened V by 0 bases and J by 6 bases, and 11 bases separated the two germline ends. Germline V gene lookup returns CDR1 WNHNN and CDR2 SYGVQD (reference sequence). The CDR3 sequence is CASSESYTMAEAFF. Partial CDR3 DNA: TGCGCCAGCAGTGAGTCCTACACTATGGCTGAA.

Concerning this clone: Read data end 3 residues before the CDR3 end; the end is taken from the germline J gene. The chain links TRBV19 to TRBJ1-2, with 10 bases fitting TRBD1. CDR3 length equals 15 residues. J gave up 7 bases and V 5 bases, and 10 bases lay outside the gene matches. In germline, CDR1 is LNHDA, CDR2 SQIVND (reference sequence). The CDR3 protein is CASSETGTGESGYTF. Incomplete CDR3 DNA: TGTGCCAGTAGTGAGACCGGGACAGGGGAGTCTGGC.

On this clone itself: The missing CDR3 end, 3 residues past where the read stops, is filled in from the germline J gene. The chain recombines TRBV6-1 with TRBJ2-7; a possible D gene is TRBD1 (7 bases). V lost 3 bases and J 0 bases, leaving 15 bases between the germline ends. The length of the CDR3 is 16 residues. Germline CDR1 MNHNS, CDR2 SASEGT. CDR3 in amino acids: CASSEYVRGASYEQYF. CDR3 bases read: TGTGCCAGCAGTGAGTATGTCAGGGGGGCCTCCTACGAG.

Notes on this clone: The CDR3 goes on 3 residues after the read ends, and that part is filled in from the germline J gene. This chain connects TRBV20-1 to TRBJ1-2, with D perhaps TRBD1 (6 bases). V lost 2 bases, J lost 7 bases, and 17 bases lay in between. CDR1 and CDR2 from the germline V gene are DFQATT and SNEGSKA (reference sequence). The CDR3 runs to 14 residues. CDR3: CSARRQQGITGYTF. The CDR3 DNA, read in part, is TGCAGTGCTAGACGTCAACAGGGTATCACTGGC.

Points on this clone: The read halts 3 residues ahead of the CDR3 end, with the missing end drawn from the germline J gene. The gene calls are TRBV2 and TRBJ2-5; a weak D match, TRBD1 (7 bases). The CDR3 is 14 residues long. The germline CDR1 and CDR2 sequences are SNHLY and FYNNEI. V lost 6 bases and J 1 base, leaving 12 bases between the germline ends. CDR3 amino acids: CASRAGQSQETQYF. Partial CDR3 DNA: TGTGCCAGCAGGGCGGGACAGAGCCAAGAGACC.

On this clone: The CDR3 is cut off 3 residues early in the read; its end comes from the germline J gene. The rearrangement joins TRBV30 to TRBJ2-3, with 10 bases identical to TRBD1. V gave up 5 bases and J gave up 2 bases; unmatched junction bases: 7. The germline V gene has CDR1 GTSNPN and CDR2 SVGIG (reference sequence). The length of the CDR3 is 15 residues. The CDR3 reads CAWVGGQGNTDTQYF. CDR3 DNA, as far as it was read: TGTGCCTGGGTGGGGGGACAGGGGAACACAGATACG.

On this clone: The read finishes 3 residues shy of the CDR3 end, and the germline J gene is used to complete it. This chain joins TRBV29-1 and TRBJ2-7; D ambiguous. The germline V gene encodes CDR1 SQVTM and CDR2 ANQGSEA. The length of the CDR3 is 13 residues. Trimming pared 4 bases from V and 0 bases from J, leaving 10 bases between. CDR3 protein: CSVVATSSYEQYF. CDR3 DNA (partial): TGCAGCGTTGTAGCTACCAGCTCCTACGAG.

About this clone itself: The CDR3 end falls 3 residues outside the read, so it is completed with the germline J gene. The chain combines TRBV7-2 with TRBJ1-6; D gene unclear. There are 13 residues in the CDR3. Trimming pared 0 bases from V and 7 bases from J, leaving 4 bases between. The germline gives CDR1 SGHTA, CDR2 FQGNSA. The sequenced part of the CDR3 DNA is TGTGCCAGCAGCTTAGCAGGGAATTCACCC. Translated, it gives CASSLAGNSP. Given in full, the CDR3 is CASSLAGNSPLHF.

Points on this clone: The CDR3 end falls 3 residues outside the read, so it is completed with the germline J gene. The chain couples TRBV4-2 to TRBJ1-1; the D is unclear. The germline gives CDR1 LGHNA, CDR2 YNFKEQ. This CDR3 is 15 amino acids long. The V and J ends lost 0 bases and 6 bases respectively, with 14 bases between them. The CDR3 sequence is CASSQDNRGGAEAFF. CDR3 DNA, as far as it was read: TGTGCCAGCAGCCAAGATAATCGGGGAGGAGCTGAA.

Of note for this clone: An end of the junction does not agree with germline; a read error may underlie this. The observed sequence ends 3 residues before the CDR3 terminus, with the missing tail filled in from the germline J gene. The rearrangement links TRBV4-2 to TRBJ2-7, with 9 positions matching TRBD1. Germline V gene sequence: CDR1 LGHNA, CDR2 YNFKEQ. CDR3 size: 15 residues. Here the CDR3 reads CASSQVSGQGYEQYF. The CDR3 bases that were read are TGCGCCAGCAGCCAAGTAAGCGGACAGGGGTACGAG.

With respect to this clone: The observed sequence ends 3 residues before the CDR3 terminus, with the missing tail filled in from the germline J gene. The chain carries TRBV12-5 and TRBJ2-1, with D perhaps TRBD1 (6 bases). CDR1 and CDR2 from the germline V gene are LGHNT and FRNRAP. V lost 3 bases to trimming and J lost 0 bases, with 12 bases between them. The CDR3 length is 16 residues. CDR3 DNA (partial): TGTGCTAGTGGTTTACTACAGGGTTTCTCCTACAATGAG. It codes for CASGLLQGFSYNE. Given in full, the CDR3 is CASGLLQGFSYNEQFF. Based on the CDR3 plus reference TRBV12-5 and TRBJ2-1, the full variable domain is DARVTQTPRHKVTEMGQEVTMRCQPILGHNTVFWYRQTMMQGLELLAYFRNRAPLDDSGMPKDRFSAEMPDATLATLKIQPSEPRDSAVYFCASGLLQGFSYNEQFFGPGTRLTVL.

A remark on this clone: The CDR3 goes on 3 residues after the read ends, and that part is filled in from the germline J gene. The genes are TRBV6-4 and TRBJ2-3; 13 bases align to TRBD2. V lost 1 base, J lost 2 bases, and 6 bases stayed unmatched. Germline V gene lookup returns CDR1 MRHNA and CDR2 SNTAGT. This CDR3 is built from 18 residues. CDR3 DNA (partial): TGTGCCAGCAGTGACTACCACACTAGCGGGAGGGCCACAGATACG. Amino acids: CASSDYHTSGRATDT. The CDR3 as a whole reads CASSDYHTSGRATDTQYF.

Note on this clone: Sequencing ends 3 residues short of the CDR3 end; the germline J gene provides the rest. The chain has TRBV19 and TRBJ2-3; D perhaps matches TRBD1 (5 bases). The CDR3 is made up of 16 amino acids. The V end lost 1 base, the J end lost 2 bases, and 13 bases lay between the germline ends. Germline V lookup: CDR1 LNHDA, CDR2 SQIVND (reference sequence). The covered CDR3 bases are TGTGCCAGTAGTATAGGAGCAGGGCCTATCACAGATACG. It is translated as CASSIGAGPITDT. The full CDR3 reads CASSIGAGPITDTQYF.

Worth noting for this clone: Sequencing ends 3 residues short of the CDR3 end; the germline J gene provides the rest. This chain joins TRBV19 and TRBJ1-5; the D is unclear. The V and J ends lost 1 base and 3 bases respectively, with 10 bases between them. The CDR3 totals 15 residues. The V gene's germline CDR1 is LNHDA and CDR2 SQIVND (reference sequence). The covered CDR3 bases are TGTGCCAGTAGTATAGGATCCCAGGCCAATCAGCCC. Translating it yields CASSIGSQANQP. The entire CDR3 is CASSIGSQANQPQHF.

About this clone itself: The read finishes 3 residues shy of the CDR3 end, and the germline J gene is used to complete it. The chain carries TRBV28 and TRBJ2-3, with 7 positions matching TRBD1. The germline V gene encodes CDR1 MDHEN and CDR2 SYDVKM. Trimming took 2 bases from V and 5 from J; bases not matched to a gene: 4. This CDR3 is 14 amino acids long. Partial CDR3 DNA: TGTGCCAGCAGTTTAGGACAGGCGGGAGATACG. Translation gives CASSLGQAGDT. The whole CDR3 reads CASSLGQAGDTQYF.

A note on this clone: From the germline J gene comes the end of the CDR3, since the read stops 3 residues before it. This chain joins TRBV19 and TRBJ1-4, with D perhaps matching TRBD1 (6 bases). V dropped 10 bases and J dropped 2 bases, with 20 bases sitting between them. Germline assignment: CDR1 LNHDA and CDR2 SQIVND (reference sequence). The length of the CDR3 is 16 residues. The sequenced CDR3 bases are TGTGCCACTACTCTTGGGCTGGGGGCCACTAATGAAAAA. Translating gives CATTLGLGATNEK. The full CDR3 protein reads CATTLGLGATNEKLFF.